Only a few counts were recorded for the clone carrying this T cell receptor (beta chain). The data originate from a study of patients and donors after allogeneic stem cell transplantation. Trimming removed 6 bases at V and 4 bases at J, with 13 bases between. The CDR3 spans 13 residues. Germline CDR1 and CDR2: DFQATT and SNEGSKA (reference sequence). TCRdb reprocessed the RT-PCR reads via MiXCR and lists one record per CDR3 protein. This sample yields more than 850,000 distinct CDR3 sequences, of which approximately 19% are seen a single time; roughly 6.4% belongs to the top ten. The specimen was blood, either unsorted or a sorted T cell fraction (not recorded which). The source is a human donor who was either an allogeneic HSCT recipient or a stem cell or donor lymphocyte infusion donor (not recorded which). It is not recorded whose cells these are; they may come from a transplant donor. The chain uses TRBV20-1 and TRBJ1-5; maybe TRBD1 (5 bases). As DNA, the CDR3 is TGCAGTGCCCTGAGGGACGGTAATCAGCCCCAGCATTTT. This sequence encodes CSALRDGNQPQHF.